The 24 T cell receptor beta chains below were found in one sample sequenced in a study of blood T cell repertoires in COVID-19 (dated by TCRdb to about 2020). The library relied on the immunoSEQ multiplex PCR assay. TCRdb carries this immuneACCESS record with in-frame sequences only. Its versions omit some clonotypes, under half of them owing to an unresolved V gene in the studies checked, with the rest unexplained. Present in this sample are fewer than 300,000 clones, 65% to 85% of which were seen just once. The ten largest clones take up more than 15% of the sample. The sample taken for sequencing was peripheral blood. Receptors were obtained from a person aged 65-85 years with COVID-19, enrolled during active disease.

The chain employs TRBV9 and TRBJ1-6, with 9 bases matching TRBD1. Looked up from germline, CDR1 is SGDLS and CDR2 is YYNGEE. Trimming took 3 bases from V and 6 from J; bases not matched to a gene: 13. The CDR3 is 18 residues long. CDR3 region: CASSADPGQGRSNSPLHF. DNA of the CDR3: TGTGCCAGCAGCGCCGATCCGGGACAGGGTCGTAGTAATTCACCCCTCCACTTT.

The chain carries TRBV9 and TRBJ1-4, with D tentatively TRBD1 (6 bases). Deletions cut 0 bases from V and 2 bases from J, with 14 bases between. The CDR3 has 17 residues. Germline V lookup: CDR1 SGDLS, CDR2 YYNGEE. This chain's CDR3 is CASSVAYGGRTNEKLFF. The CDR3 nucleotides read TGTGCCAGCAGCGTAGCTTACGGGGGGCGCACTAATGAAAAACTGTTTTTT. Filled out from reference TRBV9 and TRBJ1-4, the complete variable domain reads DSGVTQTPKHLITATGQRVTLRCSPRSGDLSVYWYQQSLDQGLQFLIQYYNGEERAKGNILERFSAQQFPDLHSELNLSSLELGDSALYFCASSVAYGGRTNEKLFFGSGTQLSVL.

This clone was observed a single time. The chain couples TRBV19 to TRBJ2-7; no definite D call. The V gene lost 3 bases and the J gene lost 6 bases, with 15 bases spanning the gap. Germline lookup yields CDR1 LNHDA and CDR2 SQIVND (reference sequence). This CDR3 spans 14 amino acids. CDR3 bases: TGTGCCAGTAGTATGAGAGAGCGTTTCGTCGAGCAGTACTTC. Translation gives CASSMRERFVEQYF.

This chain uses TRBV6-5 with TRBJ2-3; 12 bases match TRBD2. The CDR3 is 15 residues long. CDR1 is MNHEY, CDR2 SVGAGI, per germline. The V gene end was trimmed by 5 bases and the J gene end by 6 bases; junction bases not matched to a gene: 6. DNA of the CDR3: TGTGCCAGCAGTCCACTAGCGGGGGGCCCGGATACGCAGTATTTT. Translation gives CASSPLAGGPDTQYF.

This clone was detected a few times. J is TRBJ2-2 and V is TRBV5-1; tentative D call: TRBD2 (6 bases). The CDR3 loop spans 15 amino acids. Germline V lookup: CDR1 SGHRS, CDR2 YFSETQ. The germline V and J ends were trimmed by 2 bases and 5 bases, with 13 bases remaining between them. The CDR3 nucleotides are TGCGCCAGCAGCTTAGGAGGGGCGAGTACCGGGGAGCTGTTTTTT. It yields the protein CASSLGGASTGELFF.

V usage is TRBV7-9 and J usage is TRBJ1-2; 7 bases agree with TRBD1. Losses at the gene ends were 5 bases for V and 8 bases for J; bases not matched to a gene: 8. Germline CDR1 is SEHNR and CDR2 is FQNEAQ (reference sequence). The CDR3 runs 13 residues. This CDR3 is CASSRTGDGGYTF. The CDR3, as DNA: TGTGCCAGCAGCCGAACAGGGGACGGGGGCTACACCTTC.

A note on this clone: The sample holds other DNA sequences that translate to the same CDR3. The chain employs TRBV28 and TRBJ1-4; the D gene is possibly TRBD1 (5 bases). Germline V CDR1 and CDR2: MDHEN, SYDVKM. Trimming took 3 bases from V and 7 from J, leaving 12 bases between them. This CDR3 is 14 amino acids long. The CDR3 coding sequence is TGTGCCAGCAGTTTTCAGGGAGGTGGTGAAAAACTGTTTTTT. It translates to CASSFQGGGEKLFF.

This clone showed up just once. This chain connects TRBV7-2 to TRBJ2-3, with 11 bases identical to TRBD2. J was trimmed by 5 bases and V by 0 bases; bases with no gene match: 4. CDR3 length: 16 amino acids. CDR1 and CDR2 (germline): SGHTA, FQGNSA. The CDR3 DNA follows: TGTGCCAGCAGCTTAGCGGTCGGACTAGCGGGAGATACGCAGTATTTT. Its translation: CASSLAVGLAGDTQYF.

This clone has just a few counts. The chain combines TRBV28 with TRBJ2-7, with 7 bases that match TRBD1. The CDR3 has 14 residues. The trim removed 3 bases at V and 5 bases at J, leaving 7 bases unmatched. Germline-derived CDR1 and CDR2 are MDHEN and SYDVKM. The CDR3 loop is CASSFPGQRNEQYF. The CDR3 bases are TGTGCCAGCAGTTTTCCGGGACAGAGGAACGAGCAGTACTTC.

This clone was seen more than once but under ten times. This CDR3 reads CAIRVTGWDTEAFF. The DNA for the CDR3 is TGTGCCATCAGAGTGACAGGGTGGGACACTGAAGCTTTCTTT. V and J are TRBV10-3 and TRBJ1-1; 7 positions match TRBD1. The germline V gene encodes CDR1 ENHRY and CDR2 SYGVKD. Germline trimming cut 6 bases from V and 3 bases from J; bases unmatched to any gene: 7. The CDR3 runs 14 residues.

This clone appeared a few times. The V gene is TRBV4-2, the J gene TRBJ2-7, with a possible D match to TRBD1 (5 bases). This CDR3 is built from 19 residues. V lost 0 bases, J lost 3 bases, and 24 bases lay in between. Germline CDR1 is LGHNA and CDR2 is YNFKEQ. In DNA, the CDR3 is TGTGCCAGCAGCCAAGACTTATCCAGCAGGGCAGATATGATCTACGAGCAGTACTTC. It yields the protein CASSQDLSSRADMIYEQYF.

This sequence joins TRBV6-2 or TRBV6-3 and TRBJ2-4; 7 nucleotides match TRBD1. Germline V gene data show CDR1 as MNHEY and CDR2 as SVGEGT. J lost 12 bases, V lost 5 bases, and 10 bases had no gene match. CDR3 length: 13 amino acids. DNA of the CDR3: TGTGCCAGCAGTCCCCCCCCGGGACAGAATCAGTACTTC. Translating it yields CASSPPPGQNQYF.

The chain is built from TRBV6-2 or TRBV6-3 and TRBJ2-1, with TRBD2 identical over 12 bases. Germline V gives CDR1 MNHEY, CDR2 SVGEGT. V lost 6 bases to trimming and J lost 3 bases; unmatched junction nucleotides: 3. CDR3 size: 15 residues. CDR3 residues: CASSLTSGSYNEQFF. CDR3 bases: TGTGCCAGCAGCCTGACTAGCGGGAGCTACAATGAGCAGTTCTTC.

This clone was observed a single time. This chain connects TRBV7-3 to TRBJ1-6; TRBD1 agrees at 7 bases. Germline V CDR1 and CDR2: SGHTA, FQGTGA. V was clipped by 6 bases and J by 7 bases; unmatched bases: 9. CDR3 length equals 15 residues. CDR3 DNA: TGTGCCAGCAGTCACTACAGGGGCCGGAATTCACCCCTCCACTTT. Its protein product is CASSHYRGRNSPLHF.

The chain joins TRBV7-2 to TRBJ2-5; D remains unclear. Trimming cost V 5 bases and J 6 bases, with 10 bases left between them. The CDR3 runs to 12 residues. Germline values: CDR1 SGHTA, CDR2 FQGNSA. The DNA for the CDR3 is TGTGCCAGCAGCCTCCCCCCCCAGACCCAGTACTTC. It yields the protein CASSLPPQTQYF.

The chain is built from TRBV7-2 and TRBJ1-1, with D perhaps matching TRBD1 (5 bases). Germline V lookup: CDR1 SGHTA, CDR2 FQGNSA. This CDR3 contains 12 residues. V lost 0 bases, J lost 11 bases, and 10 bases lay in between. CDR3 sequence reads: CASSLAGLNAFF. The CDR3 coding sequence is TGTGCCAGCAGCTTAGCGGGGCTGAACGCTTTCTTT.

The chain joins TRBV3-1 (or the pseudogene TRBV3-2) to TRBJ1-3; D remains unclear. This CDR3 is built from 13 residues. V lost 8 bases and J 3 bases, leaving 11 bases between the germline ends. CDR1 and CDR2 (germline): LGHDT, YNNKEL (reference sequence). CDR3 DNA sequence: TGTGCCAGCGCGGTAAATGGTGGAAACACCATATATTTT. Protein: CASAVNGGNTIYF.

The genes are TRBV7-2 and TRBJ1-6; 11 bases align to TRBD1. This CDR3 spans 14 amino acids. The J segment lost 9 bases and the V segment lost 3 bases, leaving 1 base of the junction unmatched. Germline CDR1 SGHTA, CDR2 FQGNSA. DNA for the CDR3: TGTGCCAGCAGCTTGGGACAGGGGGTTTCACCCCTCCACTTT. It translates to CASSLGQGVSPLHF.

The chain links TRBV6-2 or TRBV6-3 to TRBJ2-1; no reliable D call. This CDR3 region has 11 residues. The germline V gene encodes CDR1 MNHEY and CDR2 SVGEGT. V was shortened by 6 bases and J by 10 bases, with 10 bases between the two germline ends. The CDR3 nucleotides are TGTGCCAGCAGCAGAGCCATAGAGCAGTTCTTC. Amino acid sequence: CASSRAIEQFF.

This chain's CDR3 is CASRTENYEQYF. CDR3 in DNA: TGTGCCAGCAGGACAGAGAACTACGAGCAGTACTTC. The chain combines TRBV2 with TRBJ2-7; TRBD1 might be the D (5 bases). CDR3 length equals 12 residues. V dropped 6 bases and J dropped 3 bases, with 9 bases sitting between them. Germline V gives CDR1 SNHLY, CDR2 FYNNEI.

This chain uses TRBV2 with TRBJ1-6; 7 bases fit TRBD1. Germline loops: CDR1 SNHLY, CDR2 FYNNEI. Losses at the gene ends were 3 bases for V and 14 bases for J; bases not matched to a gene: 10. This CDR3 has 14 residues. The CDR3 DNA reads TGTGCCAGCAGTGACGGACAGGTACAATTTACCCTCCACTTT. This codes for CASSDGQVQFTLHF.

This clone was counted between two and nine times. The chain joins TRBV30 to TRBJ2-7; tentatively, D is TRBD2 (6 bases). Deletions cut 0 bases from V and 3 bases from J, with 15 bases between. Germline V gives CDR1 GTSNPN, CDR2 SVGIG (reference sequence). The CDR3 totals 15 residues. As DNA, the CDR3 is TGTGCCTGGAGTGTACGCGGGATGGGGGACTACGAGCAGTACTTC. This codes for CAWSVRGMGDYEQYF.

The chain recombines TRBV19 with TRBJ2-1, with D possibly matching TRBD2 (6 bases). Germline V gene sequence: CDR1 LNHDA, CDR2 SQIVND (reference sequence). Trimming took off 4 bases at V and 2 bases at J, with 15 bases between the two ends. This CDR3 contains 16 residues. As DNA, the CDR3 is TGTGCCAGTAGTACTTCAGCGGGTACAGCCTACAATGAGCAGTTCTTC. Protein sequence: CASSTSAGTAYNEQFF.

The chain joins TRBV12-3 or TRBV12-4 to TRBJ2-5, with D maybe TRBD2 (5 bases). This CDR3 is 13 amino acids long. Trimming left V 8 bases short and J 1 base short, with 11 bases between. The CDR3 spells CASRGYFQETQYF. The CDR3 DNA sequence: TGTGCCAGCCGAGGGTACTTCCAAGAGACCCAGTACTTC.